These T cell receptor beta chains were read from a single sample in a study of PD-L1 blockade in urothelial cancer. Sequencing used immunoSEQ multiplex PCR; TCRdb keeps in-frame clones, though not all of them. This repertoire shows more than 30,000 clones, 80% to 90% found once; its top ten account for 6.5% to 8%. This material consisted of PBMCs, taken around atezolizumab (anti-PD-L1) treatment. The receptors shown here come from a man at least 80 years old with urothelial cancer. The CDR3 runs from the conserved cysteine through the conserved F or W. D genes are given only for firm matches. Size is omitted from some rows. Given values are once, few, many or a class for expanded clones.

clone size,V gene,D gene,CDR3 length,J gene,CDR3 DNA,CDR3 protein
NA,TRBV18,TRBD2,17,TRBJ2-3,TGTGCCAGCTCACCACGGACTAGCGGGAGTGGAGGAGATACGCAGTATTTT,CASSPRTSGSGGDTQYF
NA,TRBV30,NA,12,TRBJ2-7,TGTGCCCGCCAGCAGGGCTCCTACGAGCAGTACTTC,CARQQGSYEQYF
NA,TRBV6-1,TRBD2,17,TRBJ2-7,TGTGCCAGCAGTGAAGTTGCGGAGCTAGCGGGGGGCCACGAGCAGTACTTC,CASSEVAELAGGHEQYF
once,TRBV11-2,NA,16,TRBJ1-4,TGTGCCAGCAGCCTCCGGACGGACTCAACTAATGAAAAACTGTTTTTT,CASSLRTDSTNEKLFF
NA,TRBV6-1,NA,14,TRBJ1-5,TGTGCCAGCAGTGTGGGGGCAAGCAATCAGCCCCAGCATTTT,CASSVGASNQPQHF
NA,TRBV10-3,NA,16,TRBJ1-1,TGTGCCATCAGTGATTATGGGCGGGGGATGAACACTGAAGCTTTCTTT,CAISDYGRGMNTEAFF
NA,TRBV5-1,TRBD1,14,TRBJ2-7,TGCGCCAGCAGCCCCCCGGGACAGGGGTACGAGCAGTACTTC,CASSPPGQGYEQYF
once,TRBV18,NA,15,TRBJ2-6,TGTGCCAGCTCTCCGGAAGGGGCGGGGGCCAACGTCCTGACTTTC,CASSPEGAGANVLTF
NA,TRBV18,TRBD2,12,TRBJ2-7,TGTGCCAGCTCACGAACAATAGCGGGAGTGAACTTC,CASSRTIAGVNF
NA,TRBV19,NA,15,TRBJ2-2,TGTGCCAGTAGTACCACGGACAGCTCCACCGGGGAGCTGTTTTTT,CASSTTDSSTGELFF
NA,TRBV9,TRBD2,16,TRBJ2-1,TGTGCCAGCAGCGTAGGTAGCGGGAGTTCCTACAATGAGCAGTTCTTC,CASSVGSGSSYNEQFF
NA,TRBV9,TRBD2,18,TRBJ2-1,TGTGCCAGCAGCGTATCTATTTCGAAGCGGGAGGTATCGAATGAGCAGTTCTTC,CASSVSISKREVSNEQFF
NA,TRBV6-5,TRBD1,15,TRBJ1-1,TGTGCCAGCAGCAATCCCCGGACAGGAGGCGGTGAAGCTTTCTTT,CASSNPRTGGGEAFF
NA,TRBV30,TRBD2,14,TRBJ2-7,TGTGCCTGGAGGGGGACTAGCGGGGTCGGAGGGCAGTACTTC,CAWRGTSGVGGQYF
NA,TRBV21-1,NA,17,TRBJ2-2,TGTGCCAGCAGCAAATTTGGGGGAGGGCCCAACACCGGGGAGCTGTTTTTT,CASSKFGGGPNTGELFF
NA,TRBV27,NA,12,TRBJ1-2,TGTGCCAGCAGTCCAGGGCCCTATGGCTACACCTTC,CASSPGPYGYTF
NA,TRBV6-6,TRBD2,14,TRBJ2-7,TGTGCCAGCAGAGGACTAGCGGTTGCCTACGAGCAGTACTTC,CASRGLAVAYEQYF
NA,TRBV19,NA,16,TRBJ2-1,TGTGCCAGTAGTATTAGGGGGACCCCTCCGTACAATGAGCAGTTCTTC,CASSIRGTPPYNEQFF
NA,TRBV28,TRBD2,13,TRBJ2-7,TGTGCCAGCAGTTTAAGCGGGAGCCACGAGCAGTACTTC,CASSLSGSHEQYF
NA,TRBV5-6,NA,16,TRBJ1-2,TGTGCCAGCAGCTTGGCCGAAATGACAGGTTCCTATGGCTACACCTTC,CASSLAEMTGSYGYTF
NA,TRBV6-1,NA,14,TRBJ1-5,TGTGCCAGCAGTGACCGTTTTAGCAATCAGCCCCAGCATTTT,CASSDRFSNQPQHF
NA,TRBV2,NA,11,TRBJ2-3,TGTGCCAGCAGGTCTGCAGATACGCAGTATTTT,CASRSADTQYF
NA,TRBV10-1,NA,14,TRBJ2-7,TGCGCCAGCAGTGAACAGCGGACGCATGACGAGCAGTACTTC,CASSEQRTHDEQYF
NA,TRBV5-6,TRBD1,13,TRBJ2-7,TGTGCCAGCAGCTTGACAGGGGAATACGAGCAGTACTTC,CASSLTGEYEQYF
medium-sized,TRBV28,NA,11,TRBJ2-1,TGTGCCAGCGGCTCTTACAATGAGCAGTTCTTC,CASGSYNEQFF
NA,TRBV5-4,TRBD1,13,TRBJ1-2,TGTGCCAGCAGGAGGGACAGGGTGGAAGGCTACACCTTC,CASRRDRVEGYTF
NA,TRBV4-1,NA,16,TRBJ1-5,TGCGCCAGCAGCCAAGATAACCCAACCGGAGGACAGCCCCAGCATTTT,CASSQDNPTGGQPQHF
NA,TRBV7-8,NA,12,TRBJ2-5,TGTGCCAGCAGCTCCCGGGGAGAGACCCAGTACTTC,CASSSRGETQYF
NA,TRBV7-2,TRBD2,14,TRBJ2-7,TGTGCCAGCAGCCCGGCACTAGCGGCCTACGAGCAGTACTTC,CASSPALAAYEQYF
NA,TRBV6-1,TRBD1,15,TRBJ1-2,TGTGCCAGCAGTGTCGGACAGGGGCCCAACTATGGCTACACCTTC,CASSVGQGPNYGYTF
NA,TRBV2,NA,14,TRBJ1-4,TGTGCCAGCACGGGGGGGGCGGAGGGTGAAAAACTGTTTTTT,CASTGGAEGEKLFF
few,TRBV29-1,TRBD1,13,TRBJ2-2,TGCAGCGTGGGACAGGGTAGCACCGGGGAGCTGTTTTTT,CSVGQGSTGELFF
NA,TRBV19,TRBD2,13,TRBJ2-7,TGTGCCAGTAGCTCGGGCGGGGGGCTCCTGCAGTACTTC,CASSSGGGLLQYF